Given below is one T cell receptor beta chain in context. The data are from a study of T cells in Graves' hyperthyroidism and ophthalmopathy. Amplification targeted TCR beta CDR3 regions from RNA transcripts. Researchers ran a first-round RT-PCR on the TCR CDR3 using the HTBI primer set. MiXCR, run by TCRdb on the multiplex PCR reads, gives a single entry per CDR3 protein. Among roughly 740,000 distinct CDR3 sequences listed, 16% were seen once. CDR1 and CDR2 (germline): SEHNR, FQNEAQ (reference sequence). Between the trimmed V and J ends, which lost 8 bases and 1 base, there was a span of 6 bases. CDR3 length: 13 residues.

This TCR was recovered from a man younger than 35 with Graves' hyperthyroidism. The V gene is TRBV7-9, the J gene TRBJ2-6, with D hard to call. The sample was blood. The CDR3, as DNA: TGTGCCAGCGGGATTTCTGGGGCCAACGTCCTGACTTTC. It encodes CASGISGANVLTF.